The T cell receptor beta chain under discussion was sequenced for a study of control samples from healthy donors and cancer patients (dated by TCRdb to about 2020). Libraries were built with the immunoSEQ multiplex PCR assay. TCRdb mirrors the immuneACCESS table, restricted to in-frame sequences. Some clones are absent from its copies; in checked studies, under half trace to an unresolved V gene, and the reason for the others is unknown. This sample comprises about 270,000 clones, 82% of them detected only once. Roughly 14% of the sample lies in the top ten. Remarks on this clone: The specificity of this receptor is unknown. Base quality data are lacking; no much larger clone is found one base away.

CDR1 and CDR2 (SGHTA, FQGTGA) derive from the germline V gene. Germline trimming amounts to 4 bases on V and 3 bases on J, with 3 as the count of junction bases outside the gene matches. The CDR3 runs 13 amino acids, cysteine and phenylalanine included. Only CDR3 DNA remains: 39 bases, in frame from the first base. This clonotype was obtained from a woman in her sixties with lung cancer. The source material was PBMCs. The chain employs TRBV7-3 and TRBJ2-7, with 7 bases aligning to TRBD1. Here is the DNA: TGTGCCAGCAGCTGGGACAGAGGCTACGAGCAGTACTTC. The encoded protein is CASSWDRGYEQYF.